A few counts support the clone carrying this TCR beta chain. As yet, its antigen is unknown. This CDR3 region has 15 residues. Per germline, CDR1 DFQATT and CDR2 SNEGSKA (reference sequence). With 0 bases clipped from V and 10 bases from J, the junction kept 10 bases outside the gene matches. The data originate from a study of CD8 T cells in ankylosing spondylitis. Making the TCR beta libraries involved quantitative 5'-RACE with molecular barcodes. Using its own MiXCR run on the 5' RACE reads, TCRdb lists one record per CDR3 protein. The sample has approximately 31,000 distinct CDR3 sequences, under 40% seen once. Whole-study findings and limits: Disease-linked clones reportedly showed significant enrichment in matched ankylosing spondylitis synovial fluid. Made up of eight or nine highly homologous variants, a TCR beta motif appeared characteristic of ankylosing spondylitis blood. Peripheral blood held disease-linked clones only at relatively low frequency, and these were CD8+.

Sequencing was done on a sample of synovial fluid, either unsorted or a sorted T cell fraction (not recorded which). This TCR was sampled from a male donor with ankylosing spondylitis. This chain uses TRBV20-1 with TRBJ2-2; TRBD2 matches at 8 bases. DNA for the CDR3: TGCAGTGCTAGAGATCCGGAGCGGGAGTCCGAGGAGCTGTTTTTT. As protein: CSARDPERESEELFF.